The text below deals with one T cell receptor beta chain. These data are taken from a study of blood T cell repertoires in COVID-19. On the study more broadly: The samples span acute and convalescent COVID-19 from the United States, Italy and Spain. T cells, B-cell-depleted T cells, or PBMCs supplied cDNA or gDNA.

This CDR3 region has 17 residues. Trimming took off 0 bases at V and 2 bases at J, with 17 bases between the two ends. The V gene's germline CDR1 is SGHRS and CDR2 YFSETQ. Original processing notes: Amplification of reference gene primers was used by the study to estimate nucleated cell counts. Using immunoSEQ multiplex PCR, the repertoire was profiled, and TCRdb retains in-frame clones only, with some absent. V and J calls and clone size are given by that table; D and trimming were obtained from the DNA. The sample lists approximately 220,000 clones, roughly four fifths occurring once. Material: peripheral blood. The chain links TRBV5-1 to TRBJ2-5, with D possibly TRBD2 on 6 matching bases. This TCR derives from a woman in her 40s with active or convalescent COVID-19. CDR3: CASSLAQLGLVQETQYF. CDR3 coding DNA: TGCGCCAGCAGCTTGGCCCAGCTGGGACTGGTACAAGAGACCCAGTACTTC.